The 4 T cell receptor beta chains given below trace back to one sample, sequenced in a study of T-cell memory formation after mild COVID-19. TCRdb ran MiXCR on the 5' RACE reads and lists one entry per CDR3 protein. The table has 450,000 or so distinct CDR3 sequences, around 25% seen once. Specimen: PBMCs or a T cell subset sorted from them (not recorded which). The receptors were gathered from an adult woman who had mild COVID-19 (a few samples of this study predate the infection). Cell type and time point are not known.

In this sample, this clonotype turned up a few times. The CDR3 spells CASRTPAGGAYEQYF. Written as DNA, the CDR3 is TGTGCCAGCAGGACTCCTGCGGGGGGGGCCTACGAGCAGTACTTC. The chain is built from TRBV6-5 and TRBJ2-7, with 9 nucleotides matching TRBD2. Trimming took 6 bases from V and 2 from J; bases not matched to a gene: 8. The germline gives CDR1 MNHEY, CDR2 SVGAGI. This CDR3 is 15 amino acids long.

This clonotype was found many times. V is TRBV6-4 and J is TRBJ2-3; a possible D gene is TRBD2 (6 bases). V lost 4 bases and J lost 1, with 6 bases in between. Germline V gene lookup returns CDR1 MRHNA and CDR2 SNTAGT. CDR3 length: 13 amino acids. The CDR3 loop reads CASSAGGTDTQYF. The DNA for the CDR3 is TGTGCCAGCAGTGCGGGAGGCACAGATACGCAGTATTTT.

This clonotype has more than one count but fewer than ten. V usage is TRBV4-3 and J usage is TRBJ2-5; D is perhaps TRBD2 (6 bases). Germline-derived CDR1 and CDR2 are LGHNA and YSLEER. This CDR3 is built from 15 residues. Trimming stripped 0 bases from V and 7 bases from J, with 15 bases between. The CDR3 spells CASSQDKGAEGTQYF. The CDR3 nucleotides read TGCGCCAGCAGCCAAGATAAGGGAGCGGAGGGGACCCAGTACTTC.

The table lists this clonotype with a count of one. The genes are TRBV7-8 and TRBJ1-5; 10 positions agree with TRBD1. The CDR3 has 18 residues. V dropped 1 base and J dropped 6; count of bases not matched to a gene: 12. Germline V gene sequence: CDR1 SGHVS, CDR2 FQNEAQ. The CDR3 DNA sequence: TGTGCCAGCAGCTTAGGCACTTCCGGGACAGGGGTTGGTCAGCCCCAGCATTTT. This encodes CASSLGTSGTGVGQPQHF.